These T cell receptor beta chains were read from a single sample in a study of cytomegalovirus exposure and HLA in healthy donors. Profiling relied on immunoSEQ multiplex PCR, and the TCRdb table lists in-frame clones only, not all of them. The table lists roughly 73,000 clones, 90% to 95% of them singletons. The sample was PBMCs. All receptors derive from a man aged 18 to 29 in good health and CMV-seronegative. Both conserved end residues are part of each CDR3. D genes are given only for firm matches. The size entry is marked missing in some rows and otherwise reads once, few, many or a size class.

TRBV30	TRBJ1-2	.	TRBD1	TGTGCCTGGATCGGGACAGGCTATGGCTACACCTTC	CAWIGTGYGYTF
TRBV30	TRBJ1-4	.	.	TGTGCCTGGAGTGTCACAGTTAATGAAAAACTGTTTTTT	CAWSVTVNEKLFF
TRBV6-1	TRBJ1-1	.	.	TGTGCCGTGGGGGCGACTGAAGCTTTCTTT	CAVGATEAFF
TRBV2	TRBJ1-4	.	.	TGTGCCAGCCGAAACGACAGGCTTGCAACTAATGAAAAACTGTTTTTT	CASRNDRLATNEKLFF
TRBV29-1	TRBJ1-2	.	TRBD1	TGCAGCGTACGCGAGGGGGCCTATGGCTACACCTTC	CSVREGAYGYTF
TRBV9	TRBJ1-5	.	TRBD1	TGTGCCAGCAGCGTAGCCGGGACAGCAAATCAGCCCCAGCATTTT	CASSVAGTANQPQHF
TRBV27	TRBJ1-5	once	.	TGTGCCAGCAGCTGGGGGGGTTCCAATCAGCCCCAGCATTTT	CASSWGGSNQPQHF
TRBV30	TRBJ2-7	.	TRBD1	TGTGCCTGGAGTGTGTCGACAGGGGCCTTCTACGAGCAGTACTTC	CAWSVSTGAFYEQYF
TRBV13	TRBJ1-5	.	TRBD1	TGTGCCAGCAGCTCACGGGACAGGGTTCAGCCCCAGCATTTT	CASSSRDRVQPQHF
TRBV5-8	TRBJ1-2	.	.	TGTGCCAGCACCTCGTCCGTGGGGCAGGGGAACTATGGCTACACCTTC	CASTSSVGQGNYGYTF
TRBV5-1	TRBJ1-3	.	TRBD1	TGCGCCAGCAGCCGGGGAACAGGGGTAATAGGAAACACCATATATTTT	CASSRGTGVIGNTIYF
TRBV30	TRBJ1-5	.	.	TGTGCCTGGAGTCTCTCCGGCGGAGGACGGCAGCCCCAGCATTTT	CAWSLSGGGRQPQHF
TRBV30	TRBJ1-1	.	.	TGTGCCTTCTTACAGGTAAACACTGAAGCTTTCTTT	CAFLQVNTEAFF
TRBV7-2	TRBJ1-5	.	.	TGTGCCAGCAGCTTAGAAGGAGGAAGAAATCAGCCCCAGCATTTT	CASSLEGGRNQPQHF
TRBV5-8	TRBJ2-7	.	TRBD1	TGTGCCAGCAGCTTCGGTAGGGGACAGGGTGTAACCTACGAGCAGTACTTC	CASSFGRGQGVTYEQYF
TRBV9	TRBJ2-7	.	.	TGTGCCAGCAGCGTAGGACTAGGGGACTACGAGCAGTACTTC	CASSVGLGDYEQYF
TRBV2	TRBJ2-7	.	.	TGTGCCAGCAGTGATGGGACATTGACCTACGAGCAGTACTTC	CASSDGTLTYEQYF
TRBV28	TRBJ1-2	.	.	TGTGCCAGCAGTTCTTCACTAGGTGGCTACACCTTC	CASSSSLGGYTF
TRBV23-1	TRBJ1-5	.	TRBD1	TGCGCCGGTAACAGGGGCGAACAGCCCCAGCATTTT	CAGNRGEQPQHF
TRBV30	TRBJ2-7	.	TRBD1	TGTGCCTGGAGTGCCCAGGGGGCCCGATCCTACGAGCAGTACTTC	CAWSAQGARSYEQYF
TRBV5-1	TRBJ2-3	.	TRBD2	TGCGCCAGCAGCTTGGCTGTGGCGGGGGGCACAGATACGCAGTATTTT	CASSLAVAGGTDTQYF
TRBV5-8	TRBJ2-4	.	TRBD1	TGTGCCAGCAGCGGAGGACAGGGCGGAAACATTCAGTACTTC	CASSGGQGGNIQYF
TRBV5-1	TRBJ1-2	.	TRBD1	TGCGCCAGCCGTATCTTGGGACAGCTATCGAAAGGCTACACCTTC	CASRILGQLSKGYTF
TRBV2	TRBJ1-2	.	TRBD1	TGTGCCAGCGGCCCGACCGACAGGGACCCTGGAAAGGGCTACACCTTC	CASGPTDRDPGKGYTF
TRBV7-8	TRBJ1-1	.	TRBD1	TGTGCCAGCAGCTCCCGGGACAGGGGGTCAAACACTGAAGCTTTCTTT	CASSSRDRGSNTEAFF
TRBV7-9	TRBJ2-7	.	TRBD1	TGTGCCAGCACCGAATACGGGACAGGGACCGAGCAGTACTTC	CASTEYGTGTEQYF
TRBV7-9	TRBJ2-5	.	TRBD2	TGTGCCAGCAGAATCGGCGGGGGGGCGGGAGAGACCCAGTACTTC	CASRIGGGAGETQYF
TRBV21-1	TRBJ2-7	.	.	TGTGCCAGCAGCAAAAAGGGACACGACTCCTACGAGCAGTACTTC	CASSKKGHDSYEQYF